The subject of this entry is one T cell receptor (beta chain). Its target is not known. This entry is derived from a study of cytomegalovirus exposure and HLA in healthy donors. Overall study findings and caveats: In vitro experiments confirmed that three CMV-associated chains were specific for CMV antigens. Cytomegalovirus association was listed for 170 or so TCR beta chains.

Measured with immunoSEQ multiplex PCR; TCRdb has only the in-frame clones, and not every one. The data contain 200,000 or so clones, around nine tenths of them singletons. Material for sequencing was PBMCs. The clonotype was recovered from a woman aged 18-29 years in good health and CMV-seronegative.

The CDR3 here is CASSSWQVPRSNYGYTF. The CDR3 region has the DNA TGTGCCAGCAGTTCCTGGCAGGTCCCCAGGTCTAACTATGGCTACACCTTC. The V call is TRBV27, the J call TRBJ1-2; D remains ambiguous. The CDR3 totals 17 residues. Germline CDR1 and CDR2: MNHEY and SMNVEV (reference sequence). Trimming shortened V by 4 bases and J by 0 bases, and 18 bases separated the two germline ends.